The text below deals with one TCR beta chain. This CDR3 is 18 amino acids long. In germline, CDR1 is MNHEY, CDR2 SMNVEV (reference sequence). Trimming left V 2 bases short and J 0 bases short, with 19 bases between. The data originate from a study of blood T cell repertoires in COVID-19. The overall study: Both acute and convalescent COVID-19 samples were obtained from the United States, Italy and Spain. PBMCs, B-cell-depleted T cells, or T cells were the source of the cDNA or gDNA that made up the material.

Methods used by the authors: Using reference gene primer amplification, nucleated cell counts were estimated. The method was immunoSEQ multiplex PCR; TCRdb's version includes in-frame clones alone and lacks a portion of them. The DNA gave D and trimming, while V, J and clone size come from that table. The sample lists 140,000 to 150,000 clones; 80% were seen once. The sequenced sample was peripheral blood. The chain couples TRBV27 to TRBJ1-1; D remains ambiguous. This TCR was recovered from a man in his 70s who had recovered from COVID-19. CDR3 sequence: CASSLRNRGMMVNTEAFF. The CDR3 bases are TGTGCCAGCAGTTTACGGAATCGGGGAATGATGGTGAACACTGAAGCTTTCTTT.